This T cell receptor (beta chain) stems from a study of shared clonotypes between healthy human individuals. Study in general: Each donor's CD8 memory used one plate, CD8 naive two, each CD4 subset three.

Researchers divided each subset's genomic DNA evenly across several immunoSEQ plates. The table came from immunoSEQ multiplex PCR; TCRdb's copy has only in-frame clones and leaves some out. Of about 110,000 clones in the sample, about 70% were seen once. The CDR3 covers 12 residues. In germline, CDR1 is SGHNT, CDR2 YYREEE (reference sequence). V was cut by 6 bases and J by 7 bases, with 10 bases left in between. This sequence originates from a woman in her thirties in good health. The sequenced material came from memory CD8+ T cells sorted from blood. The subset is: CD45RO+ cells pooled with CCR7-negative TemRA cells. The V call is TRBV5-4, the J call TRBJ2-2, with a possible D match to TRBD2 (6 bases). The CDR3 protein is CASTPGGGELFF. The CDR3 DNA reads TGTGCCAGCACTCCCGGGGGCGGGGAGCTGTTTTTT.